This T cell receptor beta chain was documented in a study of beta chain features in type 1 diabetes. Study summary: Cell yields, age and gender were similar between patients and healthy donors. Sorted cells examined across all samples numbered roughly 99,000,000.

A word on this clone: Its antigen is as yet unknown. Other DNA sequences in this specimen translate into the identical CDR3.

The CDR3 sequence is 12 residues long. CDR1 and CDR2 from the germline V gene are ENHRY and SYGVKD. V gave up 2 bases and J gave up 4 bases, with 5 bases separating them. Reverse transcribing all isolated RNA meant expressed TCRB transcripts were sequenced. Measured with immunoSEQ multiplex PCR; TCRdb has only the in-frame clones, and not every one. The sample gives approximately 400,000 clones, about 15% of which show up once; under 0.02% is in the top ten. Whole-study results and caveats: Diminished insertions and augmented deletions at VDJ junctions characterized type 1 diabetes patients. TCRB rearrangement may or may not be influenced by HLA type; here this remained unresolved.

This sequence joins TRBV10-3 and TRBJ1-2; unclear D gene. The source is a woman aged 18-35 years in good health. Material for sequencing was naive CD4+ T cells from blood. CDR3 region: CAISETVYGYTF. The CDR3 DNA follows: TGTGCCATCAGTGAGACGGTCTATGGCTACACCTTC.